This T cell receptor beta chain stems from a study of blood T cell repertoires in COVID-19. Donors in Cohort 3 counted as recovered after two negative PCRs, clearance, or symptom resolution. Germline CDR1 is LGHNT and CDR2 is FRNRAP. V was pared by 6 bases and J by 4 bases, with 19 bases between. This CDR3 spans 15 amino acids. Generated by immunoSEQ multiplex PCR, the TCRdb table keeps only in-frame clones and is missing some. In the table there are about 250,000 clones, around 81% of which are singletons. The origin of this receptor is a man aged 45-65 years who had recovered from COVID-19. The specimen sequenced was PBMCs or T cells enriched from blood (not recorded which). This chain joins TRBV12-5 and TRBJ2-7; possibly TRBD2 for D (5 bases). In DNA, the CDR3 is TGTGCTAGTGGACACGGACTCTCTACCTTTTACGAGCAGTACTTC. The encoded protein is CASGHGLSTFYEQYF.